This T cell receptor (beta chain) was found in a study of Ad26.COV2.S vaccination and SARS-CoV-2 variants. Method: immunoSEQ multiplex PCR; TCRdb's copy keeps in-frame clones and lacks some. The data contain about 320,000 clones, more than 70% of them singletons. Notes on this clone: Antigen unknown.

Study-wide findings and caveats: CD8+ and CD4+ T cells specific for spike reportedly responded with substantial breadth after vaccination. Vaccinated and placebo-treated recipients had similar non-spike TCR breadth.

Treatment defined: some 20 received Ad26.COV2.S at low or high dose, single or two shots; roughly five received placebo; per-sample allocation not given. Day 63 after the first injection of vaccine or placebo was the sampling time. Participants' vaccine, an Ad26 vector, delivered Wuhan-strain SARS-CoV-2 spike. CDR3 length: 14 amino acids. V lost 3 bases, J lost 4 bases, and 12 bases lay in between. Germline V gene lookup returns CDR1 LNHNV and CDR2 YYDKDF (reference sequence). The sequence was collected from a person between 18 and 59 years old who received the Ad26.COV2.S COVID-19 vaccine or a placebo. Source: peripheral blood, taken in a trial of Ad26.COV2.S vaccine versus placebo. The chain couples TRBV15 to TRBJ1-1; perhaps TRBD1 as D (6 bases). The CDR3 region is CATSRGGGATEAFF. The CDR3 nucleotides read TGTGCCACCAGCAGGGGAGGGGGGGCCACTGAAGCTTTCTTT.